These 9 T cell receptor beta chains were all obtained from the same sample, sequenced in a study of technical replicates of blood from a handful of donors. Only in-frame clones appear in the TCRdb table, and some are missing; sequencing was by immunoSEQ multiplex PCR. Among 70,000 or so clones listed, over 80% were seen once. Sequencing used PBMCs. The receptors here all came from a human donor in good health. Some clones in this sample may be carry-over from other donors' samples.

The V and J genes are TRBV9 and TRBJ2-7; 8 nucleotides match TRBD1. Germline CDR1 is SGDLS and CDR2 is YYNGEE. Trimming removed 0 bases from V and 7 bases from J; junction bases left unmatched: 9. This CDR3 has 15 amino acids. For the CDR3, the DNA is TGTGCCAGCAGCGTAGGGTTGGACAGGGTAGGGGAGCAGTACTTC. It encodes CASSVGLDRVGEQYF. Supplemented by reference TRBV9 and TRBJ2-7, the full variable domain reads DSGVTQTPKHLITATGQRVTLRCSPRSGDLSVYWYQQSLDQGLQFLIQYYNGEERAKGNILERFSAQQFPDLHSELNLSSLELGDSALYFCASSVGLDRVGEQYFGPGTRLTVT.

V usage is TRBV2 and J usage is TRBJ1-5; TRBD1 matches at 12 bases. CDR3 size: 17 residues. In germline, CDR1 is SNHLY, CDR2 FYNNEI. Trimming removed 3 bases from V and 3 bases from J; junction bases left unmatched: 6. The CDR3 region has the DNA TGTGCCAGCAGTGATCTTAGGGACAGGGGGCCCAATCAGCCCCAGCATTTT. Amino acid sequence: CASSDLRDRGPNQPQHF.

V is TRBV9 and J is TRBJ2-1; TRBD2 agrees at 12 bases. CDR3 length equals 14 residues. CDR1 and CDR2 from the germline V gene are SGDLS and YYNGEE. The V gene end was trimmed by 3 bases and the J gene end by 7 bases; junction bases not matched to a gene: 2. CDR3 in amino acids: CASSDLAGGNEQFF. CDR3 in DNA: TGTGCCAGCAGCGATCTAGCGGGGGGGAATGAGCAGTTCTTC.

This CDR3 reads CASKDREETQYF. CDR3 DNA sequence: TGTGCCAGCAAGGACAGGGAAGAGACCCAGTACTTC. The chain combines TRBV5-6 with TRBJ2-5; 8 positions match TRBD1. The germline gives CDR1 SGHDT, CDR2 YYEEEE. CDR3 size: 12 residues. After removal of 6 bases from V and 3 bases from J, the junction contained 1 base not matched to a gene.

V is TRBV7-2 and J is TRBJ2-1, with D perhaps TRBD1 (6 bases). Germline V gene data show CDR1 as SGHTA and CDR2 as FQGNSA. V was clipped by 2 bases and J by 0 bases, with 11 bases between them. CDR3 length equals 16 residues. The CDR3 spells CASSLTGTNSYNEQFF. As DNA, the CDR3 is TGTGCCAGCAGCTTAACCGGGACAAACTCCTACAATGAGCAGTTCTTC.

J is TRBJ1-3 and V is TRBV6-5, with unresolved D. Germline lookup yields CDR1 MNHEY and CDR2 SVGAGI. The germline V and J ends were trimmed by 2 bases and 4 bases, with 15 bases remaining between them. The CDR3 length is 16 residues. DNA for the CDR3: TGTGCCAGCAGTTACGGGGAGGGAGGCACCGGAAACACCATATATTTT. This translates into CASSYGEGGTGNTIYF.

This clone was seen only once. The chain links TRBV6-5 to TRBJ2-1; D call uncertain. V lost 2 bases, J lost 6 bases, and 8 bases lay in between. Germline V gene sequence: CDR1 MNHEY, CDR2 SVGAGI. The CDR3 is 13 residues long. The CDR3 here is CASSYQPGNEQFF. The CDR3 coding sequence is TGTGCCAGCAGTTACCAACCAGGCAATGAGCAGTTCTTC.

The chain couples TRBV7-3 to TRBJ2-1, with TRBD1 matching over 7 bases. This CDR3 region has 13 residues. CDR1 is SGHTA and CDR2 is FQGTGA in the germline V gene. Trimming removed 8 bases from V and 4 bases from J; junction bases left unmatched: 5. CDR3 in DNA: TGTGCCAGCCGAGGGGGCAAATACAATGAGCAGTTCTTC. This translates into CASRGGKYNEQFF.

The chain uses TRBV9 and TRBJ1-2; D remains unclear. Germline CDR1 reads SGDLS; CDR2 reads YYNGEE. The CDR3 spans 14 residues. Trimming removed 4 bases at V and 2 bases at J, with 12 bases between. In nucleotides, the CDR3 is TGTGCCAGCAGCTCCCGGACTCTAAACTATGGCTACACCTTC. This sequence encodes CASSSRTLNYGYTF.